The 13 T cell receptor beta chains below all came from one sample that was sequenced in a study of blood T cell repertoires in COVID-19. Clones were sequenced by immunoSEQ multiplex PCR, and TCRdb holds only the in-frame ones, with some missing. The sample carries about 330,000 clones, 92% recorded once. Sequencing used PBMCs or T cells enriched from blood (not recorded which). The receptors stem from a woman under 40 who had recovered from COVID-19.

This clone has more than one count but fewer than ten. The rearrangement uses TRBV19 and TRBJ2-5, with 8 nucleotides matching TRBD1. Trimming removed 5 bases from V and 9 bases from J; junction bases left unmatched: 8. Germline V gene data show CDR1 as LNHDA and CDR2 as SQIVND (reference sequence). The CDR3 contains 13 residues. The CDR3 DNA reads as TGTGCCAGTAGTCCGACAGGGGAGTTGTCCCAGTACTTC. It is translated as CASSPTGELSQYF.

The chain uses TRBV3-1 (or the pseudogene TRBV3-2) and TRBJ1-2; 8 positions match TRBD1. V shed 3 bases, J shed 8 bases, and the junction held 5 bases outside the gene matches. Germline V lookup: CDR1 LGHDT, CDR2 YNNKEL (reference sequence). This CDR3 spans 13 amino acids. CDR3 sequence reads: CASSHGQGGGYTF. DNA of the CDR3: TGTGCCAGCAGCCATGGACAGGGAGGCGGCTACACCTTC.

This chain joins TRBV28 and TRBJ1-2, with D hard to call. Germline lookup yields CDR1 MDHEN and CDR2 SYDVKM. CDR3 length equals 12 residues. Trimming took 8 bases from V and 2 from J, leaving 9 bases between them. CDR3: CASGAANYGYTF. For the CDR3, the DNA is TGTGCCAGCGGCGCGGCGAACTATGGCTACACCTTC.

The CDR3 loop is CASVRGWTGELFF. The CDR3 bases are TGTGCCAGTGTTCGAGGTTGGACCGGGGAGCTGTTTTTT. V gene TRBV19 combines with J gene TRBJ2-2; no clear D gene. CDR3 size: 13 residues. The ends were cut back, 8 bases at V and 5 bases at J, with 12 bases in the middle. The germline V gene has CDR1 LNHDA and CDR2 SQIVND (reference sequence).

The V and J genes are TRBV7-2 and TRBJ2-7; no reliable D call. Trimming stripped 0 bases from V and 4 bases from J, with 7 bases between. The CDR3 runs 13 residues. Germline CDR1 and CDR2: SGHTA and FQGNSA. The CDR3 DNA follows: TGTGCCAGCAGCTTAGCGGAGAGGTACGAGCAGTACTTC. Translated: CASSLAERYEQYF.

Written as DNA, the CDR3 is TGTGCCAGCAGTTTAGTGGGCCCTCTCGGAGAGACCCAGTACTTC. Translating it yields CASSLVGPLGETQYF. The chain employs TRBV28 and TRBJ2-5, with no clear D. The V and J ends lost 2 bases and 4 bases respectively, with 14 bases between them. CDR1 is MDHEN, CDR2 SYDVKM, per germline. The CDR3 is made up of 15 amino acids.

The V gene is TRBV7-9, the J gene TRBJ2-1; D is uncertain. The V end was cut by 3 bases, the J end by 4 bases, with 10 bases between. Germline values: CDR1 SEHNR, CDR2 FQNEAQ (reference sequence). The CDR3 length is 14 residues. The DNA for the CDR3 is TGTGCCAGCAGCTTGGGCCAAATTTACAATGAGCAGTTCTTC. This gives the protein CASSLGQIYNEQFF.

The chain couples TRBV3-1 (or the pseudogene TRBV3-2) to TRBJ2-1; perhaps TRBD1 as D (6 bases). This CDR3 comprises 13 residues. The V and J ends lost 0 bases and 9 bases respectively, with 9 bases between them. Germline CDR1 and CDR2: LGHDT and YNNKEL (reference sequence). CDR3 region: CASSQELGGEQFF. The CDR3 DNA reads as TGTGCCAGCAGCCAAGAACTAGGGGGTGAGCAGTTCTTC.

The chain carries TRBV28 and TRBJ1-2; the D is unclear. Germline-derived CDR1 and CDR2 are MDHEN and SYDVKM. V lost 2 bases and J 6 bases, leaving 7 bases between the germline ends. CDR3 size: 12 residues. CDR3 amino acids: CASSLRLDGYTF. The CDR3 DNA reads TGTGCCAGCAGTTTACGGTTGGATGGCTACACCTTC.

The chain joins TRBV28 to TRBJ2-1; 7 nucleotides align to TRBD2. The V gene's germline CDR1 is MDHEN and CDR2 SYDVKM. This CDR3 has 19 residues. J gave up 0 bases and V 6 bases, and 17 bases lay outside the gene matches. CDR3 residues: CASRQTSPTVHTSYNEQFF. The DNA of the CDR3 is TGTGCCAGCAGACAGACTAGCCCAACCGTCCACACCTCCTACAATGAGCAGTTCTTC.

The V call is TRBV6-6, the J call TRBJ1-5, with 7 bases that match TRBD1. There are 14 residues in the CDR3. J was trimmed by 3 bases and V by 5 bases; bases with no gene match: 4. Per the germline V gene, CDR1 is MNHNY and CDR2 is SVGAGI (reference sequence). The DNA for the CDR3 is TGTGCCAGCAGTCCACAGGGGCCCAATCAGCCCCAGCATTTT. Protein product: CASSPQGPNQPQHF.

A single count supports this clone. Other nucleotide sequences in the sample specify the same CDR3. The chain links TRBV28 to TRBJ1-6, with 8 nucleotides matching TRBD1. V lost 4 bases to trimming and J lost 6 bases; unmatched junction nucleotides: 2. This CDR3 contains 14 residues. Germline V lookup: CDR1 MDHEN, CDR2 SYDVKM. CDR3 protein: CASSSGQGNSPLHF. Written as DNA, the CDR3 is TGTGCCAGCAGTTCCGGACAGGGTAATTCACCCCTCCACTTT.

A few counts support this clone. The genes are TRBV19 and TRBJ1-1, with TRBD1 matching over 7 bases. V trimming: 7 bases; J trimming: 6 bases; junction bases outside the gene matches: 14. CDR1 and CDR2 (germline): LNHDA, SQIVND (reference sequence). CDR3 length: 15 amino acids. CDR3 nucleotides: TGTGCCAGTACTACACAGGGGCTCCCAGCCCCTGAAGCTTTCTTT. As protein: CASTTQGLPAPEAFF. The whole variable domain, filled in from reference TRBV19 and TRBJ1-1, reads DGGITQSPKYLFRKEGQNVTLSCEQNLNHDAMYWYRQDPGQGLRLIYYSQIVNDFQKGDIAEGYSVSREKKESFPLTVTSAQKNPTAFYLCASTTQGLPAPEAFFGQGTRLTVV.